The 15 T cell receptor beta chains listed next were all sequenced from one sample in a study of response to subunit inactivated influenza vaccine. Each CDR3 protein gets one entry after TCRdb re-called the RT-PCR reads with MiXCR. Of around 500,000 distinct CDR3 sequences in the sample, 10% to 11% were seen once. Here the sequenced sample was PBMCs from blood, taken roughly 45 days after vaccination. The receptors originated from a man aged 50 to 60 who received an inactivated influenza vaccine.

V usage is TRBV20-1 and J usage is TRBJ2-3; D uncertain. The V and J ends lost 6 bases and 0 bases respectively, with 19 bases between them. CDR3 size: 16 residues. Germline CDR1 is DFQATT and CDR2 is SNEGSKA (reference sequence). The CDR3 here is CSATPLRALSTDTQYF. CDR3 coding DNA: TGCAGTGCGACCCCGCTCCGAGCCCTTAGCACAGATACGCAGTATTTT.

This clonotype was seen at least ten times. The chain carries TRBV10-3 and TRBJ2-5; 7 positions agree with TRBD1. The germline V gene encodes CDR1 ENHRY and CDR2 SYGVKD. The CDR3 has 13 amino acids. V was pared by 8 bases and J by 6 bases, with 9 bases of the junction left unmatched. CDR3 in amino acids: CAIGPGGQKTQYF. In DNA, the CDR3 is TGTGCCATCGGACCAGGGGGACAAAAGACCCAGTACTTC.

This clonotype was observed at least ten times. The CDR3 region is CSVVRTVQETQYF. The CDR3 DNA reads as TGCAGCGTCGTACGGACAGTCCAAGAGACCCAGTACTTC. The rearrangement uses TRBV29-1 and TRBJ2-5; a possible D gene is TRBD1 (6 bases). This CDR3 contains 13 residues. Trimming shortened V by 6 bases and J by 1 base, and 12 bases separated the two germline ends. Germline loops: CDR1 SQVTM, CDR2 ANQGSEA. Complete variable domain (other parts from reference TRBV29-1 and TRBJ2-5): SAVISQKPSRDICQRGTSLTIQCQVDSQVTMMFWYRQQPGQSLTLIATANQGSEATYESGFVIDKFPISRPNLTFSTLTVSNMSPEDSSIYLCSVVRTVQETQYFGPGTRLLVL.

The genes are TRBV20-1 and TRBJ1-2; no definite D call. This CDR3 has 15 amino acids. Per the germline V gene, CDR1 is DFQATT and CDR2 is SNEGSKA (reference sequence). Trimming left V 3 bases short and J 2 bases short, with 16 bases between. The CDR3 sequence is CSASPVEGENYGYTF. CDR3 nucleotides: TGCAGTGCTAGTCCCGTGGAGGGAGAGAACTATGGCTACACCTTC.

This clonotype was found many times. V usage is TRBV6-1 and J usage is TRBJ2-5; 11 bases line up with TRBD2. The V and J ends lost 6 bases and 5 bases, in that order; junction bases with no gene match: 8. The CDR3 has 15 residues. CDR1 MNHNS and CDR2 SASEGT come from the germline V gene. The CDR3 region has the DNA TGTGCCAGCAGCGAACTAGCGGGAGTTGGGGAGACCCAGTACTTC. Protein product: CASSELAGVGETQYF.

V is TRBV5-1 and J is TRBJ2-6; no clear D. V was clipped by 0 bases and J by 0 bases, with 7 bases between them. The CDR3 covers 16 residues. In germline, CDR1 is SGHRS, CDR2 YFSETQ. CDR3 nucleotides: TGCGCCAGCAGCTTGGCCATTGGCTCTGGGGCCAACGTCCTGACTTTC. It specifies CASSLAIGSGANVLTF.

V gene TRBV6-5 combines with J gene TRBJ2-7; no firm D call. The CDR3 is 14 amino acids. CDR1 is MNHEY, CDR2 SVGAGI, per germline. V lost 0 bases to trimming and J lost 4 bases, with 10 bases between them. Written as DNA, the CDR3 is TGTGCCAGCAGTTACTCCACGTTGGGTTACGAGCAGTACTTC. Translated, it gives CASSYSTLGYEQYF.

This clonotype was observed a handful of times. The J gene is TRBJ2-5, the V gene TRBV7-2; D uncertain. V was clipped by 6 bases and J by 1 base, with 15 bases between them. CDR1 is SGHTA and CDR2 is FQGNSA in the germline V gene. The CDR3 loop spans 15 amino acids. The CDR3 loop is CASRRTYGSQETQYF. In DNA, the CDR3 is TGTGCCAGCAGACGGACCTACGGAAGCCAAGAGACCCAGTACTTC.

This clonotype has a handful of counts. This chain connects TRBV5-1 to TRBJ2-7, with 10 bases identical to TRBD1. The CDR3 length is 16 residues. CDR1 is SGHRS and CDR2 is YFSETQ in the germline V gene. The junction had 8 bases not matched to a gene; V was cut back by 0 bases and J by 5 bases. The CDR3 sequence is CASSLEAGTGAHEQYF. The CDR3, as DNA: TGCGCCAGCAGCTTGGAGGCCGGGACAGGGGCACACGAGCAGTACTTC. The full variable domain, completed using reference TRBV5-1 and TRBJ2-7, is KAGVTQTPRYLIKTRGQQVTLSCSPISGHRSVSWYQQTPGQGLQFLFEYFSETQRNKGNFPGRFSGRQFSNSRSEMNVSTLELGDSALYLCASSLEAGTGAHEQYFGPGTRLTVT.

The sample holds many counts of this clonotype. This chain joins TRBV5-6 and TRBJ2-2; D remains unclear. This CDR3 comprises 14 residues. V was pared by 6 bases and J by 6 bases, with 15 bases between. The germline V gene has CDR1 SGHDT and CDR2 YYEEEE. CDR3 sequence: CASKVTPQAGELFF. Here the CDR3 DNA reads TGTGCCAGCAAGGTCACTCCGCAGGCCGGGGAGCTGTTTTTT.

The V and J genes are TRBV11-2 and TRBJ2-3; D gene uncertain. Trimming pared 4 bases from V and 2 bases from J, leaving 7 bases between. The CDR3 runs to 13 residues. Per the germline V gene, CDR1 is SGHAT and CDR2 is FQNNGV. CDR3 DNA: TGTGCCAGCAGCTCCCGTTACACAGATACGCAGTATTTT. This codes for CASSSRYTDTQYF. Filled out from reference TRBV11-2 and TRBJ2-3, the complete variable domain reads EAGVAQSPRYKIIEKRQSVAFWCNPISGHATLYWYQQILGQGPKLLIQFQNNGVVDDSQLPKDRFSAERLKGVDSTLKIQPAKLEDSAVYLCASSSRYTDTQYFGPGTRLTVL.

The CDR3 DNA is TGCAGTGCTAGCGGACAGGGATACACTGAAGCTTTCTTT. This codes for CSASGQGYTEAFF. The V and J genes are TRBV20-1 and TRBJ1-1, with 8 bases matching TRBD1. V trimming: 3 bases; J trimming: 3 bases; junction bases outside the gene matches: 3. The CDR3 has 13 amino acids. Germline V gene sequence: CDR1 DFQATT, CDR2 SNEGSKA (reference sequence).

The V gene is TRBV12-3 or TRBV12-4, the J gene TRBJ2-5, with 9 bases identical to TRBD1. The length of the CDR3 is 14 residues. V lost 6 bases to trimming and J lost 4 bases; unmatched junction nucleotides: 6. CDR3 sequence: CASRKPGQGETQYF. CDR3 nucleotides: TGTGCCAGCAGGAAACCGGGACAGGGAGAGACCCAGTACTTC.

This clonotype showed up just a few times. This rearrangement joins TRBV7-2 to TRBJ1-2, with a weak D call TRBD1 (5 bases). The ends were cut back, 7 bases at V and 7 bases at J, with 13 bases in the middle. Per the germline V gene, CDR1 is SGHTA and CDR2 is FQGNSA. CDR3 length equals 12 residues. CDR3 bases: TGTGCCAGCACCTTGGGGGTTTTTGGCTACACCTTC. Protein: CASTLGVFGYTF.

This rearrangement joins TRBV10-3 to TRBJ2-7; 7 bases line up with TRBD2. This CDR3 spans 13 amino acids. Germline CDR1 reads ENHRY; CDR2 reads SYGVKD. V was clipped by 10 bases and J by 2 bases; unmatched bases: 8. The CDR3 coding sequence is TGTGCCACAACTACCGGGGGGACCTACGAGCAGTACTTC. It yields the protein CATTTGGTYEQYF.